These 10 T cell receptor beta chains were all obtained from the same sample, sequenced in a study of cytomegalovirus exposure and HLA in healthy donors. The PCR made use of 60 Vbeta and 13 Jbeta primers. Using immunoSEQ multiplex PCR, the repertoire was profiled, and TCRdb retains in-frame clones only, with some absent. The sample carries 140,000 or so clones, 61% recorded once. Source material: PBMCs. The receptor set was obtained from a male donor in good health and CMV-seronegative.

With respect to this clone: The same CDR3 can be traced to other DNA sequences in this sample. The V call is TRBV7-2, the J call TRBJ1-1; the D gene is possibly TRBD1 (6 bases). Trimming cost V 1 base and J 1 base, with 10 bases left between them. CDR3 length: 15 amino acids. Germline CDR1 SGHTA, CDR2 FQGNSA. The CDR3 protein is CASSLEARGNTEAFF. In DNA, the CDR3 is TGTGCCAGCAGCTTAGAGGCCAGGGGGAACACTGAAGCTTTCTTT.

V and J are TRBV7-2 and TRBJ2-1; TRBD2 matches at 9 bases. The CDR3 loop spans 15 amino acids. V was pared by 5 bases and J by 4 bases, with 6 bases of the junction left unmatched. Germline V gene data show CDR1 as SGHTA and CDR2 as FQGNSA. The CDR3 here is CASSPRTSVYNEQFF. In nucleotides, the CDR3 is TGTGCCAGCAGCCCTAGGACTAGCGTTTACAATGAGCAGTTCTTC.

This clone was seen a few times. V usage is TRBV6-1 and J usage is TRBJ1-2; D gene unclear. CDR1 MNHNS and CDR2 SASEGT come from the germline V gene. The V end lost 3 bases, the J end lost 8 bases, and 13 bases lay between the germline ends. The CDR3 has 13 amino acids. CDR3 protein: CASSDQAAQGYTF. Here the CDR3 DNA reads TGTGCCAGCAGTGATCAGGCCGCACAGGGCTACACCTTC.

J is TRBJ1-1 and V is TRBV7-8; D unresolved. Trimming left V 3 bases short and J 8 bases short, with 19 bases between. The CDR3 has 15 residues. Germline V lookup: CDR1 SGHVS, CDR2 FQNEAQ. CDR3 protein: CASSFYTNSRPEAFF. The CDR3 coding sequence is TGTGCCAGCAGCTTCTATACGAACAGCCGACCGGAAGCTTTCTTT.

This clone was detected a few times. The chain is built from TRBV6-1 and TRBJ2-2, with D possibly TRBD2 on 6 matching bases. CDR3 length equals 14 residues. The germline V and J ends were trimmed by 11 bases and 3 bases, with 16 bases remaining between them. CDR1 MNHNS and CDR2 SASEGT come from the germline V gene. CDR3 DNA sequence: TGTGCCGGCGGGGCCCTCGGGCACACCGGGGAGCTGTTTTTT. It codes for CAGGALGHTGELFF.

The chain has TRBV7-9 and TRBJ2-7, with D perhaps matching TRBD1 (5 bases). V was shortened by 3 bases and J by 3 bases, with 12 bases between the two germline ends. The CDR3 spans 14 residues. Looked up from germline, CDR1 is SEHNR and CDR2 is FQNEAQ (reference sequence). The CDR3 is CASSFSGRVYEQYF. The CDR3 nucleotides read TGTGCCAGCAGCTTTTCGGGCAGGGTCTACGAGCAGTACTTC.

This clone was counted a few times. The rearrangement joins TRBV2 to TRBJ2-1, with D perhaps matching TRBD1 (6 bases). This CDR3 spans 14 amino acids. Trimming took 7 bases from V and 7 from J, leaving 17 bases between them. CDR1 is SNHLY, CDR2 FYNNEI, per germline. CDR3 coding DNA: TGTGCCAGCACCGGGACAACAAGTCCAAATGAGCAGTTCTTC. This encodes CASTGTTSPNEQFF.

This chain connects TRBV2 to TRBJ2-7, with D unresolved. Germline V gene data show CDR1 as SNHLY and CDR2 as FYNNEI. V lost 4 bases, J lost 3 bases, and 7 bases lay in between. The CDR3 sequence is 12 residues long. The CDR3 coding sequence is TGTGCCAGCAGTGCAGTCGACTACGAGCAGTACTTC. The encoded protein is CASSAVDYEQYF.

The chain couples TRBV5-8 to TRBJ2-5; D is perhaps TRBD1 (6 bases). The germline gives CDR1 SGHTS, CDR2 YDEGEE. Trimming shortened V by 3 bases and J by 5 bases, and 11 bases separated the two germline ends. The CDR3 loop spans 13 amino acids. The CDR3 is CASSYRVGETQYF. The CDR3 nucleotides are TGTGCCAGCAGCTACAGGGTCGGGGAGACCCAGTACTTC.

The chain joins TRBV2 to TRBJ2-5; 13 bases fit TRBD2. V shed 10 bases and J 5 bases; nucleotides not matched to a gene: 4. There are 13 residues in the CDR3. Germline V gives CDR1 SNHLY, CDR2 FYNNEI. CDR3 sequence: CATTGLAGETQYF. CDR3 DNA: TGTGCCACTACGGGACTAGCGGGGGAGACCCAGTACTTC.